The T cell receptor beta chain described here comes from a study of Ad26.COV2.S vaccination and SARS-CoV-2 variants. Whole-study results and caveats: Substantial breadth in spike-specific CD8+ and CD4+ T cell responses was reportedly seen after vaccination. Measures of TCR breadth and depth may have fallen short of total T cell responses.

Germline V gene lookup returns CDR1 LGHDT and CDR2 YNNKEL (reference sequence). After removal of 5 bases from V and 4 bases from J, the junction contained 9 bases not matched to a gene. The CDR3 covers 15 residues. A remark on this clone: Its target is unknown.

Noted treatment: approximately 18 received Ad26.COV2.S at low or high dose, single or two shots; five or six received placebo; per-sample allocation not given. Specimens were obtained on day 63 following the first vaccine or placebo injection. Some clones are missing from TCRdb's copy, which holds only in-frame ones; the method was immunoSEQ multiplex PCR. There are around 380,000 clones in the sample; about nine tenths occur only once, and more than 3% lies in the top ten. The sample consisted of peripheral blood, taken in a trial of Ad26.COV2.S vaccine versus placebo. V gene TRBV3-1 (or the pseudogene TRBV3-2) combines with J gene TRBJ2-7; 9 bases line up with TRBD1. This TCR came from a person aged 18-60 years who received the Ad26.COV2.S COVID-19 vaccine or a placebo. CDR3 bases: TGTGCCAGCAGCGCCGGGACAGGGTCCCCTTACGAGCAGTACTTC. Translation: CASSAGTGSPYEQYF.